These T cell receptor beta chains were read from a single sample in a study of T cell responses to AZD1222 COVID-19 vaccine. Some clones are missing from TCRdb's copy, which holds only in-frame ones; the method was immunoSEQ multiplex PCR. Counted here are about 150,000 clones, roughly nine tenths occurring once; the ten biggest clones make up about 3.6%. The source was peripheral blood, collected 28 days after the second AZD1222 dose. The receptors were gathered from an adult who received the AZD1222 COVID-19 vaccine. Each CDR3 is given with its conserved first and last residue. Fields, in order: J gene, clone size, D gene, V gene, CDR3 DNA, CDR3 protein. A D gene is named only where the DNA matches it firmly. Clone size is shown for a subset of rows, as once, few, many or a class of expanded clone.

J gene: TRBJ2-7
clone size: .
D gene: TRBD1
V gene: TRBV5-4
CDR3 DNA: TGTGCCAGCAGCCCCCGGGGACAGGGGGTTTCCGAGCAGTACTTC
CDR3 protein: CASSPRGQGVSEQYF

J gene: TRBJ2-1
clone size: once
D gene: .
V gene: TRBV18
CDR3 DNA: TGTGCCAGCTCACCACTAGCGGACAATGAGCAGTTCTTC
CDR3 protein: CASSPLADNEQFF

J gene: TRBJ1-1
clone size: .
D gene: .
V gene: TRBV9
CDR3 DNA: TGTGCCAGCAGTGAACAAGGGGGGGAGAGCACTGAAGCTTTCTTT
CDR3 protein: CASSEQGGESTEAFF

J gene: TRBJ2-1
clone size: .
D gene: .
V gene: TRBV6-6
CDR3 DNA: TGTGCCAGCAAAAACGGGGGGCAAGGTTATGAGCAGTTCTTC
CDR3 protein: CASKNGGQGYEQFF

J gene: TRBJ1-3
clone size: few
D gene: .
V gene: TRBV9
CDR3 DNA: TGTGCCAGCAGCCTTCGGAGAGACTCTGGAAACACCATATATTTT
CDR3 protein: CASSLRRDSGNTIYF

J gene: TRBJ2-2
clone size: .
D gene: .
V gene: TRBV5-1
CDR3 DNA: TGCGCCAGCAGCTTGCTACTAGCCGCTATCACCGGGGAGCTGTTTTTT
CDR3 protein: CASSLLLAAITGELFF

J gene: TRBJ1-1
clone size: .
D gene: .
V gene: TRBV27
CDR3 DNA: TGTGCCAGCAGGACCCTCTCACGGGACACTGAAGCTTTCTTT
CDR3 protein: CASRTLSRDTEAFF

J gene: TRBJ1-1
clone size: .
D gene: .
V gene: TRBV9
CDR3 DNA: TGTGCCAGCAGCGGGGGAGACCTCACTGAAGCTTTCTTT
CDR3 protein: CASSGGDLTEAFF

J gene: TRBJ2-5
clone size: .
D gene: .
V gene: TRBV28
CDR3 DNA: TGTGCCAGCAGATACCCCCTCCAAGAGACCCAGTACTTC
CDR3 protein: CASRYPLQETQYF

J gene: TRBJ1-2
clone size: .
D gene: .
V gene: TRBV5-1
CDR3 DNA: TGCGCCAGCAGTATTATTACCGGTAACTATGGCTACACCTTC
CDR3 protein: CASSIITGNYGYTF

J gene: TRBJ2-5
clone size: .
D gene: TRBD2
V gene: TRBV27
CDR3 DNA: TGTGCCAGCAGTTTATCAGGACTAGCGGGAGGAGGGCAAGAGACCCAGTACTTC
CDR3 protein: CASSLSGLAGGGQETQYF

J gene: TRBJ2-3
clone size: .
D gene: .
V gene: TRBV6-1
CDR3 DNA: TGTGCCAGCAGTGAAGGACAGACGATATATAGCACAGATACGCAGTATTTT
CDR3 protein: CASSEGQTIYSTDTQYF

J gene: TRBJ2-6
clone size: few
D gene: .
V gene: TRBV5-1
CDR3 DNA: TGCGCCAGCAGCTCATCCCTCTCTGGGGCCAACGTCCTGACTTTC
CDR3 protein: CASSSSLSGANVLTF

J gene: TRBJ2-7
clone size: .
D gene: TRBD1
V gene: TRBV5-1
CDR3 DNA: TGCGCCAGCAGCTTGCAGGACAGGTACGAGCAGTACTTC
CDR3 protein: CASSLQDRYEQYF

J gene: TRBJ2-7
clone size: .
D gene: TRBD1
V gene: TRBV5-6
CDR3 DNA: TGTGCCAGCAGCTTGGGGGACAGGGGACACGAGCAGTACTTC
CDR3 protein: CASSLGDRGHEQYF

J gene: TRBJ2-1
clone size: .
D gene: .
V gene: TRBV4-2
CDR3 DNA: TGTGCCAGCAGCCAACCGAACCAGTTAGATGAGCAGTTCTTC
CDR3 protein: CASSQPNQLDEQFF

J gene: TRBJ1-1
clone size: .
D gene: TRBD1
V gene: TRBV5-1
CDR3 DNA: TGCGCCAGCAGCTTGGGGACAGGGCGGAACACTGAAGCTTTCTTT
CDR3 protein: CASSLGTGRNTEAFF

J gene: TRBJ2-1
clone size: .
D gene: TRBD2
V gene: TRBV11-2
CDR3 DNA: TGTGCCAGCAGCTTAGGAGGTAGCGGGAGTGGGGCCTACAATGAGCAGTTCTTC
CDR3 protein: CASSLGGSGSGAYNEQFF

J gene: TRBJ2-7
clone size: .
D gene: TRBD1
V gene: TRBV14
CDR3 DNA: TGTGCCAGCAGCCAACCTCCGGGACAGGGGTCCTACGAGCAGTACTTC
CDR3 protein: CASSQPPGQGSYEQYF

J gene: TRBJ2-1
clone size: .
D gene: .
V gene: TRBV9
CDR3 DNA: TGTGCCAGCAGCGTAGAAACTAGCACCTACAATGAGCAGTTCTTC
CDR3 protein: CASSVETSTYNEQFF

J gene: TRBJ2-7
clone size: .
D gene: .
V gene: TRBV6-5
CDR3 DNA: TGTGCCAGCAGTTATTCGGGACTGGCAACCTACGAGCAGTACTTC
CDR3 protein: CASSYSGLATYEQYF

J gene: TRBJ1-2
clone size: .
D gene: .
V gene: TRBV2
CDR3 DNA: TGTGCCAGCAGAGACCAGACCTATGGCTACACCTTC
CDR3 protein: CASRDQTYGYTF

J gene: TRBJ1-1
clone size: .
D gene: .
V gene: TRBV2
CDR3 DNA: TGTGCCAGCAGTGAACGAGTCCCTGAAGCTTTCTTT
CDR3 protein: CASSERVPEAFF

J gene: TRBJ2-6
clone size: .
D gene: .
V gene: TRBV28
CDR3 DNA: TGTGCCAGCAGTTTGGCGGGGGCCAACGTCCTGACTTTC
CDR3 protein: CASSLAGANVLTF

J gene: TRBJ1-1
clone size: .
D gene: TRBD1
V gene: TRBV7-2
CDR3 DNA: TGTGCCAGCAGCTATTACACAGGGGGCACTGAAGCTTTCTTT
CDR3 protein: CASSYYTGGTEAFF

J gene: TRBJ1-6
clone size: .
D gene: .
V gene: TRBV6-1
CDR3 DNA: TGTGCCAGCAGTGATAGGGTAAGCTCCTATAATTCACCCCTCCACTTT
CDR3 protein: CASSDRVSSYNSPLHF

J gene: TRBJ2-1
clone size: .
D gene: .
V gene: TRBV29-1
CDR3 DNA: TGCAGCGTTGAATTTTTCCCCTCGGAGGGAGCCCTGTACAATGAGCAGTTCTTC
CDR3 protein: CSVEFFPSEGALYNEQFF

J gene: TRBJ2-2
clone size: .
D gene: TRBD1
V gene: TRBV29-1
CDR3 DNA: TGCAGCGTGGACAGGGCCGGGGAGCTGTTTTTT
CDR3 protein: CSVDRAGELFF

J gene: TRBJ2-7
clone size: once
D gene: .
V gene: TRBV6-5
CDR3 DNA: TGTGCCAGCAGTTACTCAGGGAGCTCCTACGAGCAGTACTTC
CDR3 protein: CASSYSGSSYEQYF

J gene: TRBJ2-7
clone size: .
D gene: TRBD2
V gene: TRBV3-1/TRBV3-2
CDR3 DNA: TGTGCCAGCAGCCACGGACTAGCGGGAGTTTACGAGCAGTACTTC
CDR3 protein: CASSHGLAGVYEQYF

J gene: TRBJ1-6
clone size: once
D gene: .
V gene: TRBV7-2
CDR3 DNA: TGTGCCAGCAGCTTAGACCCCACAGCGACACCCCTCCACTTT
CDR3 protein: CASSLDPTATPLHF

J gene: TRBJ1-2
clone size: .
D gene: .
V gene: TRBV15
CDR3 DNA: TGTGCCACCAGCATCAGCTGGAACTATGGCTACACCTTC
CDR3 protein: CATSISWNYGYTF

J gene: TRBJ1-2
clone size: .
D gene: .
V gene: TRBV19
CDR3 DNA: TGTGCCAGTAGTATAGGACGGCTTAACTATGGCTACACCTTC
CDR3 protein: CASSIGRLNYGYTF

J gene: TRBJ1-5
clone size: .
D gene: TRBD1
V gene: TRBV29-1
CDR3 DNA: TGCAGCGTGTCTGTCGGGACAGGGTATCAGCCCCAGCATTTT
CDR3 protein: CSVSVGTGYQPQHF

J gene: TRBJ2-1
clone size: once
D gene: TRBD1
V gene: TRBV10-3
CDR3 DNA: TGTGCCATCAGTGCCTCCAAGCTCTCCGGGACAGGGGACAATGAGCAGTTCTTC
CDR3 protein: CAISASKLSGTGDNEQFF

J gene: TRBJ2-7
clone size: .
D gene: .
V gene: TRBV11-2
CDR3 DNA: TGTGCCAGCAGCTCCTTGAGACTATTCTACGAGCAGTACTTC
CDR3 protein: CASSSLRLFYEQYF

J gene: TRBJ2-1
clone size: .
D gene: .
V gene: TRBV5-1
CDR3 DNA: TGCGCCAGCAGCTTGGAACGGGTACTCAATGAGCAGTTCTTC
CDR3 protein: CASSLERVLNEQFF

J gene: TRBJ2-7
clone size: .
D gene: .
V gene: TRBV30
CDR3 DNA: TGTGCCTGGAGTGGACCGGGGATACAGCAGTACTTC
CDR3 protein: CAWSGPGIQQYF

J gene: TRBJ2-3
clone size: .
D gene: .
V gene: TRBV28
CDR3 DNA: TGTGCCAGCAGTTTTCACAGGGAGCGGGCAAAAGGCACAGATACGCAGTATTTT
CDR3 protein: CASSFHRERAKGTDTQYF

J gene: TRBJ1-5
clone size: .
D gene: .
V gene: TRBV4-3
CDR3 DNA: TGCGCCAGCAGCCAAACAGGGTATCGGCAGCCCCAGCATTTT
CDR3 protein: CASSQTGYRQPQHF

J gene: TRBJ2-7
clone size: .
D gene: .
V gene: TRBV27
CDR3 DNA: TGTGCCAGCAGTGGGGGGAACGAGCAGTACTTC
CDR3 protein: CASSGGNEQYF

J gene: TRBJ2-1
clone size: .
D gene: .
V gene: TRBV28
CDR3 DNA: TGTGCCACCGAGGAGGGGATTGAGCAGTTCTTC
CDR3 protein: CATEEGIEQFF

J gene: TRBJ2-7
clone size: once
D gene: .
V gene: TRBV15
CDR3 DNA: TGTGCCACCAGCAGAGCGCTAAGCCGTTCCTACGAGCAGTACTTC
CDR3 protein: CATSRALSRSYEQYF

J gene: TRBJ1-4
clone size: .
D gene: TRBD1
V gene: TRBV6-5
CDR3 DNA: TGTGCCAGCAGCGTGGACAGGGGAGAAAGTGAAAAACTGTTTTTT
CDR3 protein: CASSVDRGESEKLFF

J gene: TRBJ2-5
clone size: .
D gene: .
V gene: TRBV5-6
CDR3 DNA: TGTGCCAGCAGCTTGGACAGAAAGACCCAGTACTTC
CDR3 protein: CASSLDRKTQYF

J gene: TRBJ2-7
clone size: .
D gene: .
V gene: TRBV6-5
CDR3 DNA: TGTGCCAGCAGTACACCTCCCTACGAGCAGTACTTC
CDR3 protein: CASSTPPYEQYF

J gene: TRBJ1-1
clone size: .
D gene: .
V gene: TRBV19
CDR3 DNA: TGTGCCAGTAGTACTGGTCTTTACACTGAAGCTTTCTTT
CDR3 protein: CASSTGLYTEAFF

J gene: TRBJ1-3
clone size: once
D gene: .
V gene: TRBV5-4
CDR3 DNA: TGTGCCAGCAGCTTGGCAGGGGGAAACACCATATATTTT
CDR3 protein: CASSLAGGNTIYF

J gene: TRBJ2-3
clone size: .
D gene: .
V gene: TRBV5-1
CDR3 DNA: TGCGCCAGCAGCTTGGATTCCTGGGCTAGCACAGATACGCAGTATTTT
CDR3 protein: CASSLDSWASTDTQYF

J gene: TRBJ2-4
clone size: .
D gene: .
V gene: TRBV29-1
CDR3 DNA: TGCAGCGTTGAAGATGAAGGAAACATTCAGTACTTC
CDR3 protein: CSVEDEGNIQYF